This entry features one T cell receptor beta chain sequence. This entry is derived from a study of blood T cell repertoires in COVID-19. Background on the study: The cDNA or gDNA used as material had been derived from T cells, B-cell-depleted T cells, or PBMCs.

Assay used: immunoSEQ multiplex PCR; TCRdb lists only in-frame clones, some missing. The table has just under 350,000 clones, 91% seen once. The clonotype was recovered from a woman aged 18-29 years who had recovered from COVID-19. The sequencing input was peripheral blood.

Here the CDR3 reads CASSTSRTSVHEQFF. CDR3 in DNA: TGTGCCAGCAGCACCTCCCGGACTAGCGTCCATGAGCAGTTCTTC. The rearrangement uses TRBV7-8 and TRBJ2-1; TRBD2 matches at 9 bases. This CDR3 spans 15 amino acids. The V gene end was trimmed by 5 bases and the J gene end by 8 bases; junction bases not matched to a gene: 10. Germline lookup yields CDR1 SGHVS and CDR2 FQNEAQ.